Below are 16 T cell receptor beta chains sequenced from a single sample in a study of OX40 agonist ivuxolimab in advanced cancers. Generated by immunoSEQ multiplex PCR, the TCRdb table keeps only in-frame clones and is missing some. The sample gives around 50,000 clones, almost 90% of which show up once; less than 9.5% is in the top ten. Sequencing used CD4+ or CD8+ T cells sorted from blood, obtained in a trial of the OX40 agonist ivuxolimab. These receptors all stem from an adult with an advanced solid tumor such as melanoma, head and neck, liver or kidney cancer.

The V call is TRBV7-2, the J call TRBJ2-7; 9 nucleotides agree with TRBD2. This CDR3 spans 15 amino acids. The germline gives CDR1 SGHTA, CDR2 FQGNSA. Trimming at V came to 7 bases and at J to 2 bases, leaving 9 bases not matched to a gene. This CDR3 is CASTGGGGAPYEQYF. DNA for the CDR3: TGTGCCAGCACCGGCGGGGGGGGCGCCCCCTACGAGCAGTACTTC. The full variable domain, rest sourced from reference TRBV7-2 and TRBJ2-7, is GAGVSQSPSNKVTEKGKDVELRCDPISGHTALYWYRQSLGQGLEFLIYFQGNSAPDKSGLPSDRFSAERTGGSVSTLTIQRTQQEDSAVYLCASTGGGGAPYEQYFGPGTRLTVT.

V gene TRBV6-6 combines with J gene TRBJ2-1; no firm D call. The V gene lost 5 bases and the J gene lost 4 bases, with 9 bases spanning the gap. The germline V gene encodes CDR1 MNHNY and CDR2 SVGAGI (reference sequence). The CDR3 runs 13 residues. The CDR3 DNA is TGTGCCAGCAGTACTACCTATTACAATGAGCAGTTCTTC. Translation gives CASSTTYYNEQFF.

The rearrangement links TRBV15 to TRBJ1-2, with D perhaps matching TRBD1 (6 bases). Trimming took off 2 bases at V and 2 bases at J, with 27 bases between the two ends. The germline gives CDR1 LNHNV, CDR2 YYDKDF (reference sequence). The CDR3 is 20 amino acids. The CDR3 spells CATSRTSRGTLDKLNYGYTF. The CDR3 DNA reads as TGTGCCACCAGCAGAACCTCCCGAGGGACACTTGATAAGTTGAACTATGGCTACACCTTC.

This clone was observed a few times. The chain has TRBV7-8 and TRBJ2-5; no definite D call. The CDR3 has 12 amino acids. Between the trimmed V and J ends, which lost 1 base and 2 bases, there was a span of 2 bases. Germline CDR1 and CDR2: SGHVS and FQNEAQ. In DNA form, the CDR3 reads TGTGCCAGCAGCTTAGTTCAAGAGACCCAGTACTTC. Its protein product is CASSLVQETQYF.

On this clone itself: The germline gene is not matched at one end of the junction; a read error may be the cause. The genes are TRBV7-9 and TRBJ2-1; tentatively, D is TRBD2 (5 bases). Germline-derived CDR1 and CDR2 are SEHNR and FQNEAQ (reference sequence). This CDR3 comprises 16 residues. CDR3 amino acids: CASRLGGGSSYNEQFF. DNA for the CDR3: TGTGCCAGCAGGTTAGGTGGAGGATCCTCCTACAATGAGCAGTTCTTC.

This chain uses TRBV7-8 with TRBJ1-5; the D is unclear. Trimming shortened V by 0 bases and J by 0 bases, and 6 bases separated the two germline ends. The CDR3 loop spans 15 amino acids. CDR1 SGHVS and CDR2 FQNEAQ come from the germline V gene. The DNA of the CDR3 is TGTGCCAGCAGCTTAGCCGATTATAGCAATCAGCCCCAGCATTTT. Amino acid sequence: CASSLADYSNQPQHF. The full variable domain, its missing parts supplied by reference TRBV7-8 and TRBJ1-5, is GAGVSQSPRYKVAKRGQDVALRCDPISGHVSLFWYQQALGQGPEFLTYFQNEAQLDKSGLPSDRFFAERPEGSVSTLKIQRTQQEDSAVYLCASSLADYSNQPQHFGDGTRLSIL.

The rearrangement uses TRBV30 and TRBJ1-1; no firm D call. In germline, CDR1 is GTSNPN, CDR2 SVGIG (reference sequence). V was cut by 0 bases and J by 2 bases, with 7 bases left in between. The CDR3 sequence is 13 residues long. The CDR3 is CAWSVQSNTEAFF. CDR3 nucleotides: TGTGCCTGGAGTGTACAATCCAACACTGAAGCTTTCTTT.

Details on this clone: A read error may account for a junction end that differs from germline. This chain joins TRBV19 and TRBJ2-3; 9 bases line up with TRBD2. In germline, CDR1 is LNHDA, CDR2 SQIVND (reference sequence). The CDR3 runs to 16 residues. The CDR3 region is CASSILAGMGTDTQYF. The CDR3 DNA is TGTGCAAGTAGTATTCTAGCGGGAATGGGGACAGATACGCAGTATTTT.

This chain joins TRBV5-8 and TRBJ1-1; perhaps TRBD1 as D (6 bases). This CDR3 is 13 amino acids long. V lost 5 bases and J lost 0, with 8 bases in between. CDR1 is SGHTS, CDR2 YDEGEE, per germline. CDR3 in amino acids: CASRGHLNTEAFF. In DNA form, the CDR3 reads TGTGCCAGCAGGGGACACCTGAACACTGAAGCTTTCTTT. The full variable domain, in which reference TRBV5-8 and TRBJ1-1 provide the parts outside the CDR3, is EAGVTQSPTHLIKTRGQQATLRCSPISGHTSVYWYQQALGLGLQFLLWYDEGEERNRGNFPPRFSGRQFPNYSSELNVNALELEDSALYLCASRGHLNTEAFFGQGTRLTVV.

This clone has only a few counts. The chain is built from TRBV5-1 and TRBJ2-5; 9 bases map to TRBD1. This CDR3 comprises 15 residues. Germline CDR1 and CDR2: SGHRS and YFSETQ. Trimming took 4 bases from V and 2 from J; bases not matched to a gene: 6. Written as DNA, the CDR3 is TGCGCCAGCAGCGCTGGGACAGGGTGGCAAGAGACCCAGTACTTC. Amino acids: CASSAGTGWQETQYF.

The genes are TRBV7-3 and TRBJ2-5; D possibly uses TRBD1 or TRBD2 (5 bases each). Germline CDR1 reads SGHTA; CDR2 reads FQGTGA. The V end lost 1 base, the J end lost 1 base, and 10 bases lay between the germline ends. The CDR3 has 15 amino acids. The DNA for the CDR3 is TGTGCCAGCAGCTTAAACGCCGGGACCCAAGAGACCCAGTACTTC. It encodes CASSLNAGTQETQYF. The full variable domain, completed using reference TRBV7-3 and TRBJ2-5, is GAGVSQTPSNKVTEKGKYVELRCDPISGHTALYWYRQSLGQGPEFLIYFQGTGAADDSGLPNDRFFAVRPEGSVSTLKIQRTERGDSAVYLCASSLNAGTQETQYFGPGTRLLVL.

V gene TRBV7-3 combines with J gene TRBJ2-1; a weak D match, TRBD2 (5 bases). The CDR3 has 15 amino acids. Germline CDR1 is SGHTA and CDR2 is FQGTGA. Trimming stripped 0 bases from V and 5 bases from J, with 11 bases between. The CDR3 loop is CASSLTGIDHNEQFF. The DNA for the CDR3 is TGTGCCAGCAGCTTAACCGGGATAGACCACAATGAGCAGTTCTTC.

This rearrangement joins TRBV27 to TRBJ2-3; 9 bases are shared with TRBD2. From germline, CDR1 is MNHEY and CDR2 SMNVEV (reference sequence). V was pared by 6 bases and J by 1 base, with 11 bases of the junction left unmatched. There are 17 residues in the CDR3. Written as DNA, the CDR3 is TGTGCCAGCAGAGCGGGAGGAACGCGGAGTCGCACAGATACGCAGTATTTT. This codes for CASRAGGTRSRTDTQYF.

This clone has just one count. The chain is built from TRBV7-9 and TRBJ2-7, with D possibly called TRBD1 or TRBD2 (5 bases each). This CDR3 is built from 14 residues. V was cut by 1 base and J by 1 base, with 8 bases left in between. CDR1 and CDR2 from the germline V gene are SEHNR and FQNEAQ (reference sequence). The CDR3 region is CASSLGGKSYEQYF. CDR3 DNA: TGTGCCAGCAGCTTAGGGGGGAAATCCTACGAGCAGTACTTC.

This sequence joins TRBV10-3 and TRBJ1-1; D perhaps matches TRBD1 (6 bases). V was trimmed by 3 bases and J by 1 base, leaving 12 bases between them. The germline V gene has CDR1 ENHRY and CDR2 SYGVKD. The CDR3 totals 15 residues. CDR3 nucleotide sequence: TGTGCCATCAGTGATACCGCGGGGGCGAACACTGAAGCTTTCTTT. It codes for CAISDTAGANTEAFF.

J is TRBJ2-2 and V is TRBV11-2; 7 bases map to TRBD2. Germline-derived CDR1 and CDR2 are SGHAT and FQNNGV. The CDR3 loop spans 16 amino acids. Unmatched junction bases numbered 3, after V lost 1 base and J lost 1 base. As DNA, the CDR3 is TGTGCCAGCAGCTTAGGACCTAGCGGGAACACCGGGGAGCTGTTTTTT. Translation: CASSLGPSGNTGELFF.